One T cell receptor (beta chain) is described in this entry. The data are from a study of blood T cell repertoires in COVID-19. Produced via immunoSEQ multiplex PCR; TCRdb's table is partial and in-frame only. This sample has some 59,000 clones, with more than 70% found just once. CDR3 length: 15 amino acids. Germline lookup yields CDR1 LNHDA and CDR2 SQIVND (reference sequence). J was trimmed by 2 bases and V by 5 bases; bases with no gene match: 9. It was during active infection that Seattle patients were enrolled and then longitudinally followed. The chain is built from TRBV19 and TRBJ2-7, with TRBD1 matching over 7 bases. The sequenced sample consisted of peripheral blood. The receptor comes from a man between 25 and 39 years old with COVID-19, enrolled during active disease. The CDR3 here is CASSPRDSPPYEQYF. The CDR3 nucleotides read TGTGCCAGTAGTCCCCGGGACAGTCCTCCCTACGAGCAGTACTTC.